This T cell receptor (beta chain) was sequenced in a study of blood T cell repertoires in COVID-19. Measured with immunoSEQ multiplex PCR; TCRdb has only the in-frame clones, and not every one. The data show roughly 200,000 clones, with approximately 85% seen just once and 9.5% to 12% held by the top ten. The clonotype originates from a human donor with active or convalescent COVID-19. The donor label of this sample is uncertain. Sequencing was carried out using peripheral blood.

CDR3 sequence (DNA): TGTGCCAGCAGCGTAGTGGGGGGACAGGGAGAGACCCAGTACTTC. Translating it yields CASSVVGGQGETQYF. V usage is TRBV9 and J usage is TRBJ2-5, with TRBD1 matching 9 bases. V gave up 0 bases and J gave up 4 bases; unmatched junction bases: 4. This CDR3 is built from 15 residues. Germline CDR1 reads SGDLS; CDR2 reads YYNGEE.